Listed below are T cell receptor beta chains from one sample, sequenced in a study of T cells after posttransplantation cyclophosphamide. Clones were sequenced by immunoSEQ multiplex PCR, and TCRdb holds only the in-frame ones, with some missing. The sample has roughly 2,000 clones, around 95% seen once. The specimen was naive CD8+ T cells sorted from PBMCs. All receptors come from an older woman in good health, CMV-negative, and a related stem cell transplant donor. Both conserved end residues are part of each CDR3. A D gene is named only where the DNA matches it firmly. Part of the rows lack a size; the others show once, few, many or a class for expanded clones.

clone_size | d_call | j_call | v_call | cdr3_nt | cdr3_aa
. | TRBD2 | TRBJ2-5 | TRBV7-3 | TGTGCCAGCAGCTTAAACAGCGGGGGGGTAGAGACCCAGTACTTC | CASSLNSGGVETQYF
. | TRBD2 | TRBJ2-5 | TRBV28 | TGTGCCAGCAGGCGCGGGGGACAAGAGACCCAGTACTTC | CASRRGGQETQYF
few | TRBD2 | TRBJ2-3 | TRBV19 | TGTGCCAGTAGTATGAGGGCGGGAGGAGTGGGGACTGGCACAGATACGCAGTATTTT | CASSMRAGGVGTGTDTQYF
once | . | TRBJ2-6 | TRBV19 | TGTGCCAGTGCCCAACAGGGGGGGTCTGGGGCCAACGTCCTGACTTTC | CASAQQGGSGANVLTF
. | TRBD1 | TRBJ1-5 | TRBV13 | TGTGCCAGCAGCTCGAGCCGGGACAGGGTTGATCAGCCCCAGCATTTT | CASSSSRDRVDQPQHF
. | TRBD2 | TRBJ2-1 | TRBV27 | TGTGCCAGCAGCCCTAGCGGGGGCGATGAGCAGTTCTTC | CASSPSGGDEQFF
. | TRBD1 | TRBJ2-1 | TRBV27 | TGTGCCAGCAGCGGACAGGGAATTTACAATGAGCAGTTCTTC | CASSGQGIYNEQFF
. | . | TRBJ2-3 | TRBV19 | TGTGCCACCAAGAGTCTAGATACGCAGTATTTT | CATKSLDTQYF
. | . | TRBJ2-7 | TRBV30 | TGTGCCTGGACCCCCCCATGGGCCGAGCAGTACTTC | CAWTPPWAEQYF
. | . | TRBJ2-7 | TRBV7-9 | TGTGCCAGCAGCTCTAGCTTTAGCTCCTACGAGCAGTACTTC | CASSSSFSSYEQYF
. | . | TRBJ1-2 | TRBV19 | TGTGCCAGTAGTGTCTCGACAGTCCACCTATTTGGCTACACCTTC | CASSVSTVHLFGYTF
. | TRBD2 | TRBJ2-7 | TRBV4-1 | TGCGCCAGCAGCCAATTGGGACTAGCGGGAACTCTGTACGAGCAGTACTTC | CASSQLGLAGTLYEQYF
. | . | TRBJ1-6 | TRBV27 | TGTGCCAGCAGTTACGGGAGGGGGAATAAGGTTCTCCACTTT | CASSYGRGNKVLHF